The 2 T cell receptor beta chains below all came from one sample that was sequenced in a study of cytomegalovirus exposure and HLA in healthy donors. This PCR relied on a set of 60 Vbeta primers and 13 Jbeta primers. Produced via immunoSEQ multiplex PCR; TCRdb's table is partial and in-frame only. The sample has about 140,000 clones; about 75% are singletons. Sample: PBMCs. Receptors were obtained from a man aged 40-55 years in good health and CMV-seronegative.

The V gene is TRBV4-3, the J gene TRBJ2-7, with D tentatively TRBD2 (5 bases). Deletions cut 0 bases from V and 7 bases from J, with 10 bases between. Germline V lookup: CDR1 LGHNA, CDR2 YSLEER. The CDR3 totals 13 residues. The CDR3 loop is CASSQDREWEQYF. In DNA, the CDR3 is TGCGCCAGCAGCCAAGATAGGGAGTGGGAGCAGTACTTC.

The chain employs TRBV27 and TRBJ2-2, with 10 positions matching TRBD1. Looked up from germline, CDR1 is MNHEY and CDR2 is SMNVEV (reference sequence). This CDR3 spans 22 amino acids. V lost 0 bases to trimming and J lost 5 bases; unmatched junction nucleotides: 21. The CDR3 sequence is CASSLSFPAGTGVSKRTGELFF. Written as DNA, the CDR3 is TGTGCCAGCAGTTTATCGTTCCCGGCCGGGACAGGGGTCTCCAAACGGACCGGGGAGCTGTTTTTT.